Listed below are T cell receptor beta chains from one sample, sequenced in a study of shared clonotypes between healthy human individuals. The data were produced by immunoSEQ multiplex PCR, yet TCRdb's version contains in-frame clones alone and is incomplete. This sample yields roughly 2,000,000 clones, of which roughly 93% are seen a single time; under 2% belongs to the top ten. Sequences were obtained from naive CD8+ T cells from PBMCs. Receptors were obtained from a man aged 18-30 years in good health. Some clones in this sample may be carry-over from other donors' samples. Both conserved end residues are part of each CDR3. The D gene is left open where the match is weak. Size values are once, few and many counts, or a class for expanded clones, and some rows have none.

TRBV9	TRBJ2-2	NA	NA	TGTGCCAGCAGCGTTACAGGATCCGGGGAGCTGTTTTTT	CASSVTGSGELFF
TRBV7-3	TRBJ2-7	TRBD1	NA	TGTGCCAGCAGCCCGACAGGGTATCGCGAGCAGTACTTC	CASSPTGYREQYF
TRBV19	TRBJ1-4	NA	NA	TGTGCCAGTAGTATAGAGCGGAAGGGTCCGCAGGAAAAACTGTTTTTT	CASSIERKGPQEKLFF
TRBV28	TRBJ2-5	TRBD2	NA	TGTGCCAGCAGCAATAAGCGGGAGGACTACCAAGAGACCCAGTACTTC	CASSNKREDYQETQYF
TRBV5-1	TRBJ2-7	TRBD2	NA	TGCGCCAGCAGCTTGCGGACTAGCGGGAGCTACGAGCAGTACTTC	CASSLRTSGSYEQYF
TRBV10-3	TRBJ2-4	NA	NA	TGTGCCATCAGTGAGTGGCGGGTGGATCTGGGCAAAAACATTCAGTACTTC	CAISEWRVDLGKNIQYF
TRBV7-9	TRBJ1-2	NA	NA	TGTGCCAGTACGAAGGGGGGGGCCGGTGGCTACACCTTC	CASTKGGAGGYTF
TRBV7-9	TRBJ1-1	TRBD1	NA	TGTGCCAGCAGCTTTTACCAGGGACAGGGGGCTGCGACTGAAGCTTTCTTT	CASSFYQGQGAATEAFF
TRBV5-8	TRBJ2-1	TRBD2	NA	TGTGCCAGCAGCCGCGGACTAGCGGGATCATTATACAATGAGCAGTTCTTC	CASSRGLAGSLYNEQFF
TRBV27	TRBJ1-4	NA	NA	TGTGCCAGCAGGGTAGGGGGGGCGAGTAATGAAAAACTGTTTTTT	CASRVGGASNEKLFF
TRBV27	TRBJ2-7	NA	once	TGTGCCAGCAGTCCAGGACGGCCTTCAAGCTCCTACGAGCAGTACTTC	CASSPGRPSSSYEQYF
TRBV5-6	TRBJ2-5	NA	once	TGTGCCAGTAGGAAGAGGGGCCAAGAGACCCAGTACTTC	CASRKRGQETQYF
TRBV19	TRBJ2-1	NA	NA	TGTGCCAGTACCCTGGGCAGCACCGGCGAGCAGTTCTTC	CASTLGSTGEQFF
TRBV27	TRBJ1-4	TRBD1	NA	TGTGCCAGCAGACGGACAGGGATCGATGAAAAACTGTTTTTT	CASRRTGIDEKLFF
TRBV5-1	TRBJ1-1	NA	NA	TGCGCCAGCAGCTGGGCTCCGGGGACGGGGACTGAAGCTTTCTTT	CASSWAPGTGTEAFF
TRBV27	TRBJ2-1	NA	NA	TGTGCCAGCACCACATCCCGGGAGTTCCCCAATGAGCAGTTCTTC	CASTTSREFPNEQFF
TRBV7-6	TRBJ2-7	TRBD1	NA	TGTGCCAGCAGCTTAGAAGACAGGGCCCCCTACGAGCAGTACTTC	CASSLEDRAPYEQYF
TRBV28	TRBJ1-5	NA	NA	TGTGCCAGCAGTTTTGTTGAGTGGGCGTCAGATCAGCCCCAGCATTTT	CASSFVEWASDQPQHF
TRBV10-3	TRBJ2-7	NA	NA	TGTGCCATCTCGGCTAGCGCAGACTACGAGCAGTACTTC	CAISASADYEQYF
TRBV7-8	TRBJ2-4	NA	NA	TGTGCCAGCAGCCCACATCGACAGGAAGCCAAAAACATTCAGTACTTC	CASSPHRQEAKNIQYF
TRBV9	TRBJ2-7	TRBD1	NA	TGTGCCAGCAGCGTCCACCGGGACAGGGGTTTGGAGCAGTACTTC	CASSVHRDRGLEQYF
TRBV5-6	TRBJ2-1	NA	NA	TGTGCCAGCAGCCTTGGTGTAGGCTCCTACAATGAGCAGTTCTTC	CASSLGVGSYNEQFF
TRBV27	TRBJ2-2	NA	NA	TGTGCCAGCAGTCCTAGGACTCTCTTTAACACCGGGGAGCTGTTTTTT	CASSPRTLFNTGELFF
TRBV7-9	TRBJ2-7	TRBD2	NA	TGTGCCAGCAGCTTCTCGTTACTAGCGGGAGTCGACGAGCAGTACTTC	CASSFSLLAGVDEQYF
TRBV7-9	TRBJ1-4	NA	few	TGTGCCAGCACCCTCTCGTCAAGTGAAAAACTGTTTTTT	CASTLSSSEKLFF
TRBV12-5	TRBJ1-1	NA	NA	TGTGCTAGTGGCCAACCGAACACTGAAGCTTTCTTT	CASGQPNTEAFF
TRBV7-3	TRBJ2-2	NA	NA	TGTGCCAGCAGCCCAACCAGGGACACCGGGGAGCTGTTTTTT	CASSPTRDTGELFF
TRBV19	TRBJ2-7	NA	NA	TGTGCCAGTAGTTTGGACAGTACTTACGAGCAGTACTTC	CASSLDSTYEQYF
TRBV4-3	TRBJ2-3	TRBD2	once	TGCGCCAGCAGCCGCATTCTCGCGAGCGGGAGGGCGAATACGCAGTATTTT	CASSRILASGRANTQYF
TRBV28	TRBJ1-1	NA	NA	TGTGCCAGTATAGCTCGGGAGAACACTGAAGCTTTCTTT	CASIARENTEAFF
TRBV4-1	TRBJ2-5	NA	NA	TGCGCCAGCAGCCAGGTAGGGAGAGGAGAGACCCAGTACTTC	CASSQVGRGETQYF
TRBV6-6	TRBJ2-1	TRBD2	NA	TGTGCCAGCAGCCCTAGCGGTAACTACAATGAGCAGTTCTTC	CASSPSGNYNEQFF
TRBV6-5	TRBJ2-7	TRBD1	NA	TGTGCCAGCAGCCCCGACAGGGTCCCATACGAGCAGTACTTC	CASSPDRVPYEQYF
TRBV27	TRBJ2-5	NA	few	TGTCCTCCAGTGGGGGGAGAGACCCAGTACTTC	CPPVGGETQYF
TRBV13	TRBJ2-3	TRBD2	once	TGTGCCAGCAGCCCGAGGAGAAGCGGGAGGACCGGGGATACGCAGTATTTT	CASSPRRSGRTGDTQYF
TRBV11-2	TRBJ1-4	NA	NA	TGTGCCAGCAGCTTAACCCCCGGGTTGCATGAAAAACTGTTTTTT	CASSLTPGLHEKLFF
TRBV10-3	TRBJ1-5	NA	few	TGTGCCATCAAAGGGACACTAAATCAGCCCCAGCATTTT	CAIKGTLNQPQHF